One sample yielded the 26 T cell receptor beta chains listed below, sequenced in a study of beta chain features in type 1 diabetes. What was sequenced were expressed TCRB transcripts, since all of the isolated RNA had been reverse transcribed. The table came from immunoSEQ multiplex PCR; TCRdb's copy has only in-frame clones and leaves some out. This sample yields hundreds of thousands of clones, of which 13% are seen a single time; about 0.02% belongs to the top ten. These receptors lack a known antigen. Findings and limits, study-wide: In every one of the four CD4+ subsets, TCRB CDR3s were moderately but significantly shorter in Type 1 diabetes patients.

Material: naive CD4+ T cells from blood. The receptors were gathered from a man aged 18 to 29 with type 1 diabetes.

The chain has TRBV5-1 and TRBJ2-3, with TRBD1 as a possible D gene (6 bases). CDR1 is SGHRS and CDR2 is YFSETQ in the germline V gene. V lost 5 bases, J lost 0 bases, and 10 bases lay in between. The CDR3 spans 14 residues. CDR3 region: CASRLDRSTDTQYF. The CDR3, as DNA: TGCGCCAGCAGGCTGGACAGAAGCACAGATACGCAGTATTTT.

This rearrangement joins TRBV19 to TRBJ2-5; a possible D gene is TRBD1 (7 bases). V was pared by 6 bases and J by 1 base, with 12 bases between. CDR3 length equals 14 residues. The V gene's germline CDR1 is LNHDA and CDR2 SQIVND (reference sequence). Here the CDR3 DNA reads TGTGCCAGTAGGGGGGGACAGCCCCAAGAGACCCAGTACTTC. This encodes CASRGGQPQETQYF.

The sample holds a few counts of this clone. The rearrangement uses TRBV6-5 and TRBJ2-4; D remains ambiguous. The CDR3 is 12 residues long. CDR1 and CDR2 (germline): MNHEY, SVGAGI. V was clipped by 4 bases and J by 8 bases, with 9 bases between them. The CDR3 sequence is CASSSVGDIQYF. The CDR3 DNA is TGTGCCAGCAGTTCCGTGGGTGACATTCAGTACTTC.

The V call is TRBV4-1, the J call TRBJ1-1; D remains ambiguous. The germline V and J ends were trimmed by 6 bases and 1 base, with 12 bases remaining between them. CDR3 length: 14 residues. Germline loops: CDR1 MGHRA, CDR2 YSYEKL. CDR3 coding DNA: TGCGCCAGCAGTTCGCAGAGAGGGAACACTGAAGCTTTCTTT. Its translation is CASSSQRGNTEAFF.

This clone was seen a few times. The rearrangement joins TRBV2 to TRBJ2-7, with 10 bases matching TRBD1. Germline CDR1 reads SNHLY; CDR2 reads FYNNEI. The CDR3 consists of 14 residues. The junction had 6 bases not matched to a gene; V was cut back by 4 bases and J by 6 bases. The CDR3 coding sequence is TGTGCCAGCAGTGTTGGGACAGGGGTTGGCGAGCAGTACTTC. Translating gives CASSVGTGVGEQYF.

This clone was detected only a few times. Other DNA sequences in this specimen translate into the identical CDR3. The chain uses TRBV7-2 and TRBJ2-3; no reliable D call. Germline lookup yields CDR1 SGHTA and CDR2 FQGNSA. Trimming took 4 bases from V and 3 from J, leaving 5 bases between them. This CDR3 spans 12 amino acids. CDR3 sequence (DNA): TGTGCCAGCAGCTCAACTACAGATACGCAGTATTTT. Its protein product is CASSSTTDTQYF.

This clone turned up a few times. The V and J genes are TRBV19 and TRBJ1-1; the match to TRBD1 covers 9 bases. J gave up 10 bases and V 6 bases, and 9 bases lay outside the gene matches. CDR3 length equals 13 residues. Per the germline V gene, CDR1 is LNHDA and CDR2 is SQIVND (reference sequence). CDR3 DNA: TGTGCCAGTAGGACTCGGGACAGGGACGTAGCTTTCTTT. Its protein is CASRTRDRDVAFF.

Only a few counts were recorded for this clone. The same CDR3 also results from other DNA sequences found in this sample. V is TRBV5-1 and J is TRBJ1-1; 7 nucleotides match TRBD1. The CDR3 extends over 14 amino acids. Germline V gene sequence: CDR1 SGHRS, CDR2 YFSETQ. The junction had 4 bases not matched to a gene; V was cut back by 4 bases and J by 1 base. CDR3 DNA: TGCGCCAGCAGCCCGGGGACAGAGAACACTGAAGCTTTCTTT. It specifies CASSPGTENTEAFF.

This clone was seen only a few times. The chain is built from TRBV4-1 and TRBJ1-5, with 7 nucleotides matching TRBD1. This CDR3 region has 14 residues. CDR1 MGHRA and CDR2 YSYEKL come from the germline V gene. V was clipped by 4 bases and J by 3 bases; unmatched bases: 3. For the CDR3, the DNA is TGCGCCAGCAGCCGACAGGGAACCAATCAGCCCCAGCATTTT. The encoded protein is CASSRQGTNQPQHF.

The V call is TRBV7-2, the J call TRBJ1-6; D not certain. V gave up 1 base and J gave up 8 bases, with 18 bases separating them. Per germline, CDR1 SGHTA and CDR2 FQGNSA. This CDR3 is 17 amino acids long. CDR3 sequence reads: CASSLGVWVTEYSPLHF. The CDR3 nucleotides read TGTGCCAGCAGCTTAGGTGTTTGGGTAACGGAGTATTCACCCCTCCACTTT.

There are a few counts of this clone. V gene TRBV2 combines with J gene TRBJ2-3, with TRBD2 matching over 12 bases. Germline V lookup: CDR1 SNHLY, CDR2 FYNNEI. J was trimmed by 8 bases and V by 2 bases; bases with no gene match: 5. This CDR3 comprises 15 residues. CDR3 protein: CASSELAGGLGTQYF. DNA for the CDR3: TGTGCCAGCAGTGAACTAGCGGGGGGGCTTGGTACGCAGTATTTT.

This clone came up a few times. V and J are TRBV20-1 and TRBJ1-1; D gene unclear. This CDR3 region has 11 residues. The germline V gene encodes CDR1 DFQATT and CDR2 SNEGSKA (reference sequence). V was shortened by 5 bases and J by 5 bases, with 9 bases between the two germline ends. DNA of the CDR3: TGCAGTGCTGGAAGGGTTACTGAAGCTTTCTTT. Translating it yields CSAGRVTEAFF.

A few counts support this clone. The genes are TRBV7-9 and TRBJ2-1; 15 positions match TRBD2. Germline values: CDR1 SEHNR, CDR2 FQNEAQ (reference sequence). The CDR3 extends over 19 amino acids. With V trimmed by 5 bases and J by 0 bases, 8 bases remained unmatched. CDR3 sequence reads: CASSRTGLAGGPSYNEQFF. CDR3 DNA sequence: TGTGCCAGCAGCAGGACGGGACTAGCGGGGGGCCCCTCCTACAATGAGCAGTTCTTC.

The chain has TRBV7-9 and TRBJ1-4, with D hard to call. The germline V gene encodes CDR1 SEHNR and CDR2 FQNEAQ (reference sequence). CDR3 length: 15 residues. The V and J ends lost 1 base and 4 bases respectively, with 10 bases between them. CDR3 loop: CASSLVPRDNEKLFF. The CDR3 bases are TGTGCCAGCAGCTTAGTCCCACGGGATAATGAAAAACTGTTTTTT.

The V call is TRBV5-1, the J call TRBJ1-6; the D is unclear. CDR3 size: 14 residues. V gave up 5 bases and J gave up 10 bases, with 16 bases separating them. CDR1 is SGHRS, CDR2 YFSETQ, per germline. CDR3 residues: CASRPGGQDSPLHF. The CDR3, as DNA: TGCGCCAGCAGGCCAGGAGGGCAGGACTCACCCCTCCACTTT.

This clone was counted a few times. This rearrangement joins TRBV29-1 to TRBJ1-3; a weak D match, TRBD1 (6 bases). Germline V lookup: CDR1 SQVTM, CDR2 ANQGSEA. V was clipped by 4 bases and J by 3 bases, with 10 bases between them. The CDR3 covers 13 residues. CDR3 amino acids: CSVVTGFGNTIYF. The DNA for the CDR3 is TGCAGCGTTGTTACAGGGTTTGGAAACACCATATATTTT. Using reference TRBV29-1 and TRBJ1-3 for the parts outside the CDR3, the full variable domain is SAVISQKPSRDICQRGTSLTIQCQVDSQVTMMFWYRQQPGQSLTLIATANQGSEATYESGFVIDKFPISRPNLTFSTLTVSNMSPEDSSIYLCSVVTGFGNTIYFGEGSWLTVV.

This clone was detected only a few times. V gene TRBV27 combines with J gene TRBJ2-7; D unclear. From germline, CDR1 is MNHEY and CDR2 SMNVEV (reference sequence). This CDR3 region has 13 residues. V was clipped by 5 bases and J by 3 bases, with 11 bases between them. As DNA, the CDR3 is TGTGCCAGCAGTCCCAACCCCGGCTACGAGCAGTACTTC. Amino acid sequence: CASSPNPGYEQYF.

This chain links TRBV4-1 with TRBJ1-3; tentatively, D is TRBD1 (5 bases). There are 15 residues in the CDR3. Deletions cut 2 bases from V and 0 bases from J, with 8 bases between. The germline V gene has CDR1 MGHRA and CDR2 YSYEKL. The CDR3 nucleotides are TGCGCCAGCAGCCAACAGGGAAGCTCTGGAAACACCATATATTTT. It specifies CASSQQGSSGNTIYF.

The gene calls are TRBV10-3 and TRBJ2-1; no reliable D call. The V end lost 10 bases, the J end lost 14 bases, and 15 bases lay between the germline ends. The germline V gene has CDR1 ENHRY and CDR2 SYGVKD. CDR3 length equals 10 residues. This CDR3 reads CANLDLIEFF. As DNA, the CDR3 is TGTGCCAACCTGGACCTCATCGAGTTCTTC.

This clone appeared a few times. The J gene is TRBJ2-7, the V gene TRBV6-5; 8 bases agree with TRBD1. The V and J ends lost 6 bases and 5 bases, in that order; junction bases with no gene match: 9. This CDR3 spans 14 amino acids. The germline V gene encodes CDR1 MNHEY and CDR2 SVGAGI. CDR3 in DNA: TGTGCCAGCAGCCAGACAGGGGCGCCCCACGAGCAGTACTTC. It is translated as CASSQTGAPHEQYF.

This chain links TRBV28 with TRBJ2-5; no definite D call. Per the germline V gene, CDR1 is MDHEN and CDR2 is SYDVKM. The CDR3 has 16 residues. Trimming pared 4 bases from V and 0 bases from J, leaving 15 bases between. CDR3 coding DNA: TGTGCCAGCAGTTCCCAAGGGCAGATGTACCAAGAGACCCAGTACTTC. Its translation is CASSSQGQMYQETQYF.

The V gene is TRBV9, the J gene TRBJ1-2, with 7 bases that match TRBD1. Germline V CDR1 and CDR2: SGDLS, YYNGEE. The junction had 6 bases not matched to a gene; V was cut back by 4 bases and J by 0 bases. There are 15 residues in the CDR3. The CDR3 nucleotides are TGTGCCAGCAGCCCCCGGACAGGATCTAACTATGGCTACACCTTC. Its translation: CASSPRTGSNYGYTF.

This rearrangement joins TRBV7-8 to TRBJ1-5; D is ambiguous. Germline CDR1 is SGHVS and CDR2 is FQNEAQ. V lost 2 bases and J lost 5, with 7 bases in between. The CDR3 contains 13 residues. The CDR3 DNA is TGTGCCAGCAGCTTAACCCGGGATCAGCCCCAGCATTTT. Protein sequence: CASSLTRDQPQHF. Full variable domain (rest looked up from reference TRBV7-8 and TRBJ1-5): GAGVSQSPRYKVAKRGQDVALRCDPISGHVSLFWYQQALGQGPEFLTYFQNEAQLDKSGLPSDRFFAERPEGSVSTLKIQRTQQEDSAVYLCASSLTRDQPQHFGDGTRLSIL.

The CDR3 loop reads CASSFAGMWQSYEQYF. CDR3 DNA sequence: TGTGCCAGCAGTTTCGCCGGGATGTGGCAGTCCTACGAGCAGTACTTC. The chain employs TRBV6-5 and TRBJ2-7; D possibly corresponds to TRBD2 (5 bases). Germline V gives CDR1 MNHEY, CDR2 SVGAGI. The CDR3 totals 16 residues. The germline V and J ends were trimmed by 4 bases and 1 base, with 17 bases remaining between them.

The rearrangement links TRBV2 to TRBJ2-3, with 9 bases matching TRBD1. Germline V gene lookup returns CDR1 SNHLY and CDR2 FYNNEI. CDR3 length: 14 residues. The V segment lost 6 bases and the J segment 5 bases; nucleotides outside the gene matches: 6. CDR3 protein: CASSEGQGRDTQYF. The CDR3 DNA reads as TGTGCCAGCAGCGAGGGACAGGGAAGAGATACGCAGTATTTT.

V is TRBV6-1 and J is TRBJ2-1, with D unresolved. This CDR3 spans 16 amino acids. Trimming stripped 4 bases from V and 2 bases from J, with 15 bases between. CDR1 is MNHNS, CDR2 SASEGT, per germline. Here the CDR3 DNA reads TGTGCCAGCAGTGTTCACCCCCGTTTCCCCTACAATGAGCAGTTCTTC. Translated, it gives CASSVHPRFPYNEQFF.